This paragraph reports one TCR beta chain. This record comes from a study of ipilimumab plus nivolumab after autologous stem cell transplantation. Study-level background: Both relapsed and primary refractory DLBCL were included.

Patients received nivolumab 3 mg/kg at weeks 1, 4, 7, 10, then fortnightly to week 26. Here immunoSEQ multiplex PCR was the method, and the copy in TCRdb shows in-frame clones only, minus some. Here the sample spans more than 15,000 clones, around 80% being singletons. From germline, CDR1 is WSHSY and CDR2 SAAADI. With 8 bases removed from V and 4 bases from J, the gap between germline ends came to 21 bases. The CDR3 length is 16 residues. The origin of this receptor is a male donor with diffuse large B-cell lymphoma. Sequencing was performed on PBMCs, taken in a trial of ipilimumab plus nivolumab as post-transplant consolidation. This chain links TRBV10-2 with TRBJ1-5; a weak D match, TRBD1 (6 bases). CDR3 in DNA: TGCGCCAGCTTCTCAGGGACACGAAAGGGAAATCAGCCCCAGCATTTT. Residues: CASFSGTRKGNQPQHF.